The present T cell receptor (delta chain) was sequenced within a study of gamma-delta chains in newborns, infants, children. Study-wide background: Microbial exposure reportedly drives polyclonal innate γδ T cell expansion after birth.

TCRdb re-processed the reads using CATT. Of under 3,500 delta-chain clones listed, around 45% are singletons. This clone was counted only a few times. The sample contains more than one DNA sequence encoding this CDR3. The CDR3 covers 21 residues. Germline CDR1 is TVYSNPD and CDR2 is GDNSRS (reference sequence). Deletions cut 3 bases from V and 1 base from J, with 28 bases between. The source material was blood, sampled at baseline. This clonotype originated in a child who received the measles vaccine. The V and J genes are TRDV3 and TRDJ3; perhaps TRDD3 as D (7 bases). The CDR3 DNA sequence: TGTGCCTTCTCTCCTACGTTGGTGGGGGACCCATATTCCTGGGACACCCGACAGATGTTTTTC. Amino acid sequence: CAFSPTLVGDPYSWDTRQMFF.